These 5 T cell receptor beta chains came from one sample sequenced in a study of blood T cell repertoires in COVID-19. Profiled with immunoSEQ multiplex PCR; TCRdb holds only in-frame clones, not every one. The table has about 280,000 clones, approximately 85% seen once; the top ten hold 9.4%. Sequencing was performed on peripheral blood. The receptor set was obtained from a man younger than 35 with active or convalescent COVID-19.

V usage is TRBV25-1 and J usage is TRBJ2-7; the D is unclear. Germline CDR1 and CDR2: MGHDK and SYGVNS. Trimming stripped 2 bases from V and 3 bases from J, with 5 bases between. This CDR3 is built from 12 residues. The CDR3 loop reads CASSELGYEQYF. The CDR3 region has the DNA TGTGCCAGCAGTGAACTCGGCTACGAGCAGTACTTC.

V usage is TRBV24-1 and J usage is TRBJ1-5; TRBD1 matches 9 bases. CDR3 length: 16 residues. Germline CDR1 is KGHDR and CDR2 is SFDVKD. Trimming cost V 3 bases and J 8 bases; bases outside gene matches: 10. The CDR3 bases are TGTGCCACCAGTGATGTAGTGGGACAGGGAACGGAGCCCCAGCATTTT. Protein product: CATSDVVGQGTEPQHF.

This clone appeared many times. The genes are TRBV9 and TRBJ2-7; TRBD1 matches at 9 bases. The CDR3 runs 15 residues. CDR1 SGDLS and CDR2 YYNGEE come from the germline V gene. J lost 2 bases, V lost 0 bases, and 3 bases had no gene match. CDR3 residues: CASSVAGTGPYEQYF. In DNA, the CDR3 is TGTGCCAGCAGCGTAGCAGGGACAGGGCCCTACGAGCAGTACTTC.

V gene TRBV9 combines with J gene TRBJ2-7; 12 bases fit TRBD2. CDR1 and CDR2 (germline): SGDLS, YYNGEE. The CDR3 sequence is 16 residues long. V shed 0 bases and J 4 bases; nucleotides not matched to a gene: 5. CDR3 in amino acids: CASSVGLAGGIYEQYF. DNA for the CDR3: TGTGCCAGCAGCGTAGGGCTAGCGGGGGGGATTTACGAGCAGTACTTC. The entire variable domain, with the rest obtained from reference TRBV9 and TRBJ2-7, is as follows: DSGVTQTPKHLITATGQRVTLRCSPRSGDLSVYWYQQSLDQGLQFLIQYYNGEERAKGNILERFSAQQFPDLHSELNLSSLELGDSALYFCASSVGLAGGIYEQYFGPGTRLTVT.

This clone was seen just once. The CDR3 is CASSREVGGAGETQYF. The CDR3 DNA is TGCGCCAGCAGCCGTGAGGTGGGGGGAGCTGGAGAGACCCAGTACTTC. The V gene is TRBV5-1, the J gene TRBJ2-5, with a tentative D call TRBD2 (6 bases). V lost 4 bases to trimming and J lost 4 bases, with 20 bases between them. Germline CDR1 SGHRS, CDR2 YFSETQ. This CDR3 has 16 amino acids.